This TCR beta chain was obtained from a study of blood T cell repertoires in COVID-19. In the original workflow: How many nucleated cells were present was estimated from reference gene primer amplification. Libraries were prepared by immunoSEQ multiplex PCR; TCRdb keeps only in-frame clonotypes and omits some of them. Clonal size and the V and J genes are those of that table, whereas D and trimming came from the DNA. The repertoire includes over 250,000 clones, roughly nine tenths of them detected once, and around 2.2% sits in the top ten. Germline CDR1 reads SNHLY; CDR2 reads FYNNEI. This CDR3 is built from 18 residues. V lost 5 bases and J lost 1; bases outside the gene matches: 8.

This chain links TRBV2 with TRBJ1-6, with 10 bases lining up with TRBD1. The sequence was obtained from a young woman with COVID-19, enrolled during active disease. The source material was peripheral blood. CDR3 protein: CASSPRQGAFSYNSPLHF. CDR3 in DNA: TGTGCCAGCAGTCCACGACAGGGGGCGTTTTCCTATAATTCACCCCTCCACTTT.